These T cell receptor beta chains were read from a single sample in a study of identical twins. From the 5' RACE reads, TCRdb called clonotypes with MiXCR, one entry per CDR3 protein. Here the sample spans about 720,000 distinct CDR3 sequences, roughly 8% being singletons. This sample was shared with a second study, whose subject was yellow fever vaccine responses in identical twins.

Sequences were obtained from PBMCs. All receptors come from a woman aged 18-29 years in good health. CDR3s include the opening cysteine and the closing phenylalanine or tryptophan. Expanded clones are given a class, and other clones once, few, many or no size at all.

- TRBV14 CASSQGQGARTGELFF
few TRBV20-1 CSADGGQGDEQYF
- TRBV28 CASSSRLAGGRKTQYF
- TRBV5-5 CASSVGQDRYEQYF
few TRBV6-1 CASSRGLAGATETQYF
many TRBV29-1 CSVEVGQGAGILAGLDQETQYF
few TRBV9 CASSVGPPPDTQYF
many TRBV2 CASSGGRENYGYTF
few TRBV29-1 CSVDSLADAVETQYF
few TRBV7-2 CASSLEWGIGGYTF
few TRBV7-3 CASSHSGGQFEEQYF
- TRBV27 CASSLQGFGVNTEAFF
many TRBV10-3 CAISGGGQLNQPQHF
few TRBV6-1 CASTPIGNRKNSPLHF
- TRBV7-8 CASSSQGGSGEKLFF
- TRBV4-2 CASSQVSGRSVYEQYF
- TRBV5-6 CASSFLLAPYNEQFF
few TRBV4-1 CASSEEWPSGRVGHNEQFF
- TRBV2 CASNLAGATQYF
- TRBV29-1 CSVGTGLGGSNQPQHF
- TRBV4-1 CASSPPPTRNSPLHF
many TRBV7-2 CASSSRGSGTGELFF
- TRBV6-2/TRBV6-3 CASSRPGTAYEQYF
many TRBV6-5 CASSSRVSSYNEQFF
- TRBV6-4 CASSDSRAPYEQYF
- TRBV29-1 CSVQTLFYEQYF
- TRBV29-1 CSGGELHSVSQYF
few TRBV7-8 CASSLDTVHLNTEAFF
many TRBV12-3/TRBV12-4 CASSFDSSTDTQYF
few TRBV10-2 CASSVSAEQFF
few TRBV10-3 CAISVSPGQMGNTIYF
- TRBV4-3 CASSQETKYNEQFF
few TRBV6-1 CASSRGSARTDTQYF
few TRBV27 CASSLGYGLEQFF
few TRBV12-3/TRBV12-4 CASLPGATNEKLFF
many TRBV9 CASSQEVGTEAFF
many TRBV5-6 CASSLGFSSEQFF
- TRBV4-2 CASSQDRGLAGTDTQYF
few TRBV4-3 CASSSRGPERLAKNIQYF
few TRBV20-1 CSASEDSLGRPYNEQFF
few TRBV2 CASSEAGTGKNIQYF
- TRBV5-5 CASSYPLGQRNEQFF